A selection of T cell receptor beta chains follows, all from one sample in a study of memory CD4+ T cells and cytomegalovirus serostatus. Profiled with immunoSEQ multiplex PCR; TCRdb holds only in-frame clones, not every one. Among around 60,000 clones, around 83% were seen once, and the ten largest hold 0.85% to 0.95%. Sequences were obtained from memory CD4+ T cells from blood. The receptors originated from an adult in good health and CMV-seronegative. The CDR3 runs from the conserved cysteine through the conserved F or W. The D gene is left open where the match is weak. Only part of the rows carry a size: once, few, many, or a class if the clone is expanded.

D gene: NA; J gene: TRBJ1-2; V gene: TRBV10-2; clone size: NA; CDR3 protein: CATRQGYGYTF; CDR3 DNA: TGCGCCACCCGCCAGGGCTATGGCTACACCTTC
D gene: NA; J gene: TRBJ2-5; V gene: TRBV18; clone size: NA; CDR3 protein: CASSPRSQETQYF; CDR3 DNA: TGTGCCAGCTCACCACGGTCCCAAGAGACCCAGTACTTC
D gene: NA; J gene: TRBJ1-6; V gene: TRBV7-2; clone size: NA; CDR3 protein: CASSPYRDSPLHF; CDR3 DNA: TGTGCCAGCAGCCCCTACAGGGATTCACCCCTCCACTTT
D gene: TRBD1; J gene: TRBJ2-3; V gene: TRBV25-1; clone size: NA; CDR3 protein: CASSGLGQGATDTQYF; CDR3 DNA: TGTGCCAGCAGTGGCCTGGGGCAGGGGGCCACAGATACGCAGTATTTT
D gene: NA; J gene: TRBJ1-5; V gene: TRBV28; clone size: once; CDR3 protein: CASRDTSGQPQHF; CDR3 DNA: TGTGCCAGCAGGGACACCAGCGGCCAGCCCCAGCATTTT
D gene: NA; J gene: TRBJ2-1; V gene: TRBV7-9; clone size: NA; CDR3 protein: CASSLLKGDPNEQFF; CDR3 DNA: TGTGCCAGCAGCTTATTGAAGGGAGACCCTAATGAGCAGTTCTTC
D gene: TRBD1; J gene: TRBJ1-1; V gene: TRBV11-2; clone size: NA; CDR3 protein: CASNNPGGTEAFF; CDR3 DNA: TGTGCCAGCAACAATCCAGGGGGCACTGAAGCTTTCTTT
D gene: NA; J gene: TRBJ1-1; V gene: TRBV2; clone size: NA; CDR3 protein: CASSGVGGGFTEAFF; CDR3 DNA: TGTGCCAGCAGCGGCGTTGGGGGCGGGTTCACTGAAGCTTTCTTT
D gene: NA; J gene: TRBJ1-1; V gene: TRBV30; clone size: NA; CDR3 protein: CAWDRGIAEAFF; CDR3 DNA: TGTGCCTGGGACCGCGGGATCGCTGAAGCTTTCTTT
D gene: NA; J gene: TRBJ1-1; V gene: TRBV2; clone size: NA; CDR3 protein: CASSAILLRGTEAFF; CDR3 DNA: TGTGCCAGCAGCGCCATCCTACTAAGAGGCACTGAAGCTTTCTTT
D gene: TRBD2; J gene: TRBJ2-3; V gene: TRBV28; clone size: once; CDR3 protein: CASSSPGGRDLYTQYF; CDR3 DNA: TGTGCCAGCAGTTCCCCAGGAGGGAGGGATCTTTATACGCAGTATTTT
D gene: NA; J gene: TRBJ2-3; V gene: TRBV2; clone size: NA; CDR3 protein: CASTKMGTRRTDTQYF; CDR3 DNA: TGTGCCAGCACCAAAATGGGGACTCGGAGGACAGATACGCAGTATTTT
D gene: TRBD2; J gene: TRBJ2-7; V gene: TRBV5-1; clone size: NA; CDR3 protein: CASSLVLAGAEQYF; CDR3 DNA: TGCGCCAGCAGCTTGGTACTAGCGGGAGCTGAGCAGTACTTC
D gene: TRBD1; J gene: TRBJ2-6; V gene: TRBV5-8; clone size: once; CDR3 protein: CASGTGPGANVLTF; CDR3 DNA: TGTGCCAGCGGGACAGGCCCTGGGGCCAACGTCCTGACTTTC
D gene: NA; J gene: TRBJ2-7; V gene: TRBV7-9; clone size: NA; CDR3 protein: CASSPRQSSYEQYF; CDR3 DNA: TGTGCCAGCAGCCCCCGACAGAGCTCCTACGAGCAGTACTTC
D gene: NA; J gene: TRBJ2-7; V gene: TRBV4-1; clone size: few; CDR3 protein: CASSQGRGRTTPYEQYF; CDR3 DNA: TGCGCCAGCAGCCAAGGTAGGGGGAGGACGACCCCCTACGAGCAGTACTTC
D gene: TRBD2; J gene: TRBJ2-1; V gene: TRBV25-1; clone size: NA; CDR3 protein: CASTPPLAGLNEQFF; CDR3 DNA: TGTGCCAGCACCCCTCCCCTAGCGGGGCTCAATGAGCAGTTCTTC
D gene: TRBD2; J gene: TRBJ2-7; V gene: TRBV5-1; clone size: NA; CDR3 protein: CASSSPPGLAGGLAYEQYF; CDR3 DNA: TGCGCCAGCAGCTCGCCTCCGGGACTAGCGGGAGGGCTCGCCTACGAGCAGTACTTC
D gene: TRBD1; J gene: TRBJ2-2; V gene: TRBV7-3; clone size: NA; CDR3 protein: CASSLWGTGAGTGELFF; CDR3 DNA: TGTGCCAGCAGCTTATGGGGGACAGGGGCTGGCACCGGGGAGCTGTTTTTT
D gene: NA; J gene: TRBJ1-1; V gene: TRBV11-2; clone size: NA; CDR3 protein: CASTLSTGVNTEAFF; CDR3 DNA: TGTGCCAGCACCTTGTCGACAGGAGTGAACACTGAAGCTTTCTTT
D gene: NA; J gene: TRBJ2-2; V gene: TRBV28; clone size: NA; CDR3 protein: CASSFGTLNTGELFF; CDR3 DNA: TGTGCCAGCAGCTTCGGGACACTTAACACCGGGGAGCTGTTTTTT
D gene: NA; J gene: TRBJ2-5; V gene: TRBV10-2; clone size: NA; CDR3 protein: CASSESGETQYF; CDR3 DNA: TGCGCCAGCAGTGAGTCGGGAGAGACCCAGTACTTC
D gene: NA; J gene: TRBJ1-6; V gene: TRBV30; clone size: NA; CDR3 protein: CARSVGAYNSPLHF; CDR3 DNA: TGTGCCCGGAGTGTAGGGGCCTATAATTCACCCCTCCACTTT
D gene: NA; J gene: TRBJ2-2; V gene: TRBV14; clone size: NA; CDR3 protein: CASSQGWATGELFF; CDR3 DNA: TGTGCCAGCAGCCAAGGTTGGGCCACCGGGGAGCTGTTTTTT
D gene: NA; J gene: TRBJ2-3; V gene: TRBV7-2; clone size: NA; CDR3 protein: CASSGDTQYF; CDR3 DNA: TGTGCCAGCAGCGGAGATACGCAGTATTTT
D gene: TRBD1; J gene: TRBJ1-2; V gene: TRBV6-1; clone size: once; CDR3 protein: CASRQANRGDGYTF; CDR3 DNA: TGTGCCAGCAGGCAAGCCAACAGGGGGGATGGCTACACCTTC
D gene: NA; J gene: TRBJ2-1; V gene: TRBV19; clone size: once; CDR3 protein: CASSIVGVYNEQFF; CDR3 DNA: TGTGCCAGTAGTATAGTTGGGGTCTACAATGAGCAGTTCTTC
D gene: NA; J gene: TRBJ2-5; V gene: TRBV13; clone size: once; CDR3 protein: CASSLGARTNQETQYF; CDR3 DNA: TGTGCCAGCAGCTTAGGCGCCAGGACGAACCAAGAGACCCAGTACTTC
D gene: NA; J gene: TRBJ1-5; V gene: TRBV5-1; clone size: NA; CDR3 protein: CASSLVGDQPQHF; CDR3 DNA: TGCGCCAGCAGCTTGGTTGGGGATCAGCCCCAGCATTTT
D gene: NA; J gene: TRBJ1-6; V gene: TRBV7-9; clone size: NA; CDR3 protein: CASSLAGRADSPLHF; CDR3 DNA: TGTGCCAGCAGCTTAGCCGGTCGGGCAGATTCACCCCTCCACTTT
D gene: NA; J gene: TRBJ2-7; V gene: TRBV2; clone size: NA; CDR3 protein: CASSEGGFTYEQYF; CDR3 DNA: TGTGCCAGCAGTGAAGGTGGCTTCACCTACGAGCAGTACTTC
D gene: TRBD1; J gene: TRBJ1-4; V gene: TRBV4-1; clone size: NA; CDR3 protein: CASSQSDRDYEKLFF; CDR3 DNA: TGCGCCAGCAGCCAATCGGACAGGGACTATGAAAAACTGTTTTTT
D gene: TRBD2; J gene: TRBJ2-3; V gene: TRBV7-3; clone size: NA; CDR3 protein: CASSRDYTDTQYF; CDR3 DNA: TGTGCCAGCAGCCGGGACTACACAGATACGCAGTATTTT
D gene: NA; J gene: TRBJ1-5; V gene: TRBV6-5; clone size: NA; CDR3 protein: CASSYSVGFGNQPQHF; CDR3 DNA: TGTGCCAGCAGTTACTCGGTGGGATTCGGCAATCAGCCCCAGCATTTT
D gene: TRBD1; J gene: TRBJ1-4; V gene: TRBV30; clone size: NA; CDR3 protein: CAWRKTGATNEKLFF; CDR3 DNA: TGTGCCTGGAGGAAGACAGGGGCAACTAATGAAAAACTGTTTTTT